Sequencing of this T cell receptor (beta chain) was carried out in a study of shared clonotypes between healthy human individuals. The CDR3 is 16 amino acids. Germline V CDR1 and CDR2: MGHDK, SYGVNS. Deletions cut 4 bases from V and 3 bases from J, with 18 bases between. Assay used: immunoSEQ multiplex PCR; TCRdb lists only in-frame clones, some missing. This sample has about 2.4 million clones; more than 85% occur once, and the top ten carry more than 0.35%. The chain links TRBV25-1 to TRBJ2-5, with TRBD1 as a possible D gene (5 bases). The material sequenced was naive CD4+ T cells from PBMCs. Subset meaning: CD45RA+ positively selected. The receptor comes from a man between 18 and 35 years old in good health. Some clones in this sample may be carry-over from other donors' samples. CDR3 amino acids: CASSAYHPGFKETQYF. The CDR3 region has the DNA TGTGCCAGCAGTGCTTACCACCCAGGGTTCAAAGAGACCCAGTACTTC. The complete variable domain, with remaining parts taken from reference TRBV25-1 and TRBJ2-5, reads EADIYQTPRYLVIGTGKKITLECSQTMGHDKMYWYQQDPGMELHLIHYSYGVNSTEKGDLSSESTVSRIRTEHFPLTLESARPSHTSQYLCASSAYHPGFKETQYFGPGTRLLVL.